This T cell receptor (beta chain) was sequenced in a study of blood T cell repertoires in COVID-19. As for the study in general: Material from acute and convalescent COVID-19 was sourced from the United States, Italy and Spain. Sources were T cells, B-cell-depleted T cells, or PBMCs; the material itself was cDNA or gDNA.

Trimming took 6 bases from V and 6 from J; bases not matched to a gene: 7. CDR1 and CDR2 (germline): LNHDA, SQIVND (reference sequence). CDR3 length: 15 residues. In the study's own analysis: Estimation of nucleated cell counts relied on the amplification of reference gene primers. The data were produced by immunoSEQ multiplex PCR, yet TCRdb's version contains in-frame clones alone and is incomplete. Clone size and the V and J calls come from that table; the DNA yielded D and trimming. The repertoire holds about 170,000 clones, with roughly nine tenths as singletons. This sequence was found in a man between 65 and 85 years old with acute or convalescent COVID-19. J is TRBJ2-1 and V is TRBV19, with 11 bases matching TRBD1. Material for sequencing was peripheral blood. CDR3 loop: CASRTGQGESNEQFF. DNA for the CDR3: TGTGCCAGTAGGACGGGACAGGGGGAATCCAATGAGCAGTTCTTC.